This passage covers 4 T cell receptor beta chains from one sample sequenced in a study of cytomegalovirus exposure and HLA in healthy donors. The PCR was carried out with 60 Vbeta primers and 13 Jbeta primers. Here immunoSEQ multiplex PCR was the method, and the copy in TCRdb shows in-frame clones only, minus some. The sample holds around 97,000 clones, 76% seen once. Specimen: PBMCs. The origin of the receptors is a young woman in good health and CMV-seropositive.

This chain joins TRBV4-2 and TRBJ2-3; D is uncertain. Trimming shortened V by 7 bases and J by 6 bases, and 14 bases separated the two germline ends. The germline gives CDR1 LGHNA, CDR2 YNFKEQ. The CDR3 covers 13 residues. CDR3 in amino acids: CASIPESLDTQYF. In DNA form, the CDR3 reads TGTGCCAGCATCCCAGAGAGCTTGGATACGCAGTATTTT.

This clone occurred once. V and J are TRBV11-1 and TRBJ2-7; a possible D gene is TRBD1 (6 bases). The CDR3 loop spans 13 amino acids. Deletions cut 3 bases from V and 6 bases from J, with 12 bases between. CDR1 SGHAT and CDR2 FQDESV come from the germline V gene (reference sequence). For the CDR3, the DNA is TGTGCCAGCAGCTTCTACAGGGAGAGCGAGCAGTACTTC. Protein product: CASSFYRESEQYF.

V gene TRBV19 combines with J gene TRBJ1-1, with 8 bases lining up with TRBD1. CDR3 length: 14 residues. J was trimmed by 4 bases and V by 4 bases; bases with no gene match: 5. The germline V gene has CDR1 LNHDA and CDR2 SQIVND (reference sequence). CDR3 region: CASSRTGGITEAFF. The CDR3 coding sequence is TGTGCCAGTAGTAGAACAGGGGGTATCACTGAAGCTTTCTTT.

The genes are TRBV6-1 and TRBJ1-1, with 9 positions matching TRBD1. V gave up 5 bases and J gave up 5 bases; unmatched junction bases: 9. This CDR3 spans 15 amino acids. The germline V gene encodes CDR1 MNHNS and CDR2 SASEGT. CDR3 region: CASSTQGARGTEAFF. The CDR3 bases are TGTGCCAGCAGTACACAGGGGGCGCGAGGGACTGAAGCTTTCTTT.